These 6 T cell receptor beta chains were all obtained from the same sample, sequenced in a study of CD8 T cells in ankylosing spondylitis (dated by TCRdb to 2016 to 2017). The library came from 5' RACE. Sequencer: Illumina HiSeq 2500. TCRdb reprocessing: public reads trimmed at Q25 with fastp, clones called with MiXCR, in-frame beta chains kept. CDR3 protein sequences are deduplicated, and each keeps its most common genes and DNA. The sample data list 85,000 to 100,000 distinct CDR3 sequences, and just under 9% of these were observed just once. Jointly, the top ten make up approximately 5.5% of the sample. The sequencing input was blood, either unsorted or a sorted T cell fraction (not recorded which). The receptors were gathered from a male donor with ankylosing spondylitis or in good health (not recorded which).

This clonotype was recorded many times. This chain joins TRBV27 and TRBJ2-7; the D gene could be TRBD1 or TRBD2 (5 bases each). CDR1 and CDR2 from the germline V gene are MNHEY and SMNVEV (reference sequence). V shed 6 bases and J shed 5 bases, with 20 bases lying between them. This CDR3 region has 15 residues. The CDR3 DNA reads TGTGCCAGCAGCCCGCTCCCTTGGGGGTCCAACGAGCAGTACTTC. It yields the protein CASSPLPWGSNEQYF.

This rearrangement joins TRBV27 to TRBJ1-5, with D perhaps TRBD1 (6 bases). The CDR3 has 14 amino acids. Germline CDR1 MNHEY, CDR2 SMNVEV (reference sequence). Trimming stripped 6 bases from V and 3 bases from J, with 12 bases between. The CDR3 loop reads CASRVGGINQPQHF. CDR3 nucleotide sequence: TGTGCCAGCAGGGTAGGGGGTATCAATCAGCCCCAGCATTTT.

This clonotype was seen many times. This chain uses TRBV12-3 or TRBV12-4 with TRBJ1-1; D remains unclear. CDR3 length: 13 residues. The V gene lost 3 bases and the J gene lost 1 base, with 6 bases spanning the gap. The CDR3 nucleotides are TGTGCCAGCAGTTTTCGGGGGAACACTGAAGCTTTCTTT. It yields the protein CASSFRGNTEAFF.

This clonotype was counted ten times or more. The V and J genes are TRBV5-1 and TRBJ1-1, with D uncertain. The CDR3 is made up of 13 amino acids. Germline CDR1 SGHRS, CDR2 YFSETQ. Between the trimmed V and J ends, which lost 0 bases and 1 base, there was a span of 4 bases. The CDR3 bases are TGCGCCAGCAGCTTGGCCAAGAACACTGAAGCTTTCTTT. Translation gives CASSLAKNTEAFF.

Many counts were recorded for this clonotype. The chain joins TRBV12-3 or TRBV12-4 to TRBJ1-1, with 10 bases aligning to TRBD1. The CDR3 is 14 residues long. The V gene end was trimmed by 7 bases and the J gene end by 4 bases; junction bases not matched to a gene: 6. The CDR3 DNA reads as TGTGCCAGCACCATGGGACAGGGGTTCACTGAAGCTTTCTTT. This translates into CASTMGQGFTEAFF.

This clonotype showed up many times. The rearrangement uses TRBV29-1 and TRBJ1-4; 7 bases match TRBD1. CDR1 SQVTM and CDR2 ANQGSEA come from the germline V gene. This CDR3 is 15 amino acids long. V lost 6 bases, J lost 3 bases, and 10 bases stayed unmatched. CDR3 sequence: CSVTDQGGANEKLFF. CDR3 bases: TGCAGCGTCACGGATCAGGGGGGAGCTAATGAAAAACTGTTTTTT. Variable domain in full (rest from reference TRBV29-1 and TRBJ1-4): SAVISQKPSRDICQRGTSLTIQCQVDSQVTMMFWYRQQPGQSLTLIATANQGSEATYESGFVIDKFPISRPNLTFSTLTVSNMSPEDSSIYLCSVTDQGGANEKLFFGSGTQLSVL.